A selection of T cell receptor beta chains follows, all from one sample in a study of OX40 agonist ivuxolimab in advanced cancers. TCRdb keeps only in-frame clones here, not all; method: immunoSEQ multiplex PCR. The sample has tens of thousands of clones; around 82% are singletons. The input for sequencing was CD4+ or CD8+ T cells sorted from blood, taken in a trial of the OX40 agonist ivuxolimab. These receptors were taken from an adult with an advanced solid tumor such as melanoma, head and neck, liver or kidney cancer. The CDR3 runs from the conserved cysteine through the conserved F or W. The order of the fields is V gene, D gene, clone size, J gene, CDR3 length, CDR3 DNA, CDR3 protein. The D gene is left open where the match is weak. Some rows have no size entry. The others give once, few or many, or a class for an expanded clone.

V gene: TRBV9; D gene: TRBD2; clone size: once; J gene: TRBJ2-3; CDR3 length: 16; CDR3 DNA: TGTGCCAGCAGCGCCGTCGGGGGGGGCGCGGCAGATACGCAGTATTTT; CDR3 protein: CASSAVGGGAADTQYF
V gene: TRBV30; D gene: -; clone size: few; J gene: TRBJ2-7; CDR3 length: 12; CDR3 DNA: TGTGCCTTCGATCACACCCTCTACGAGCAGTACTTC; CDR3 protein: CAFDHTLYEQYF
V gene: TRBV7-7; D gene: -; clone size: few; J gene: TRBJ2-3; CDR3 length: 14; CDR3 DNA: TGTGCTAGCAGCGCCGGGGGTGTGGCAGATACGCAGTATTTT; CDR3 protein: CASSAGGVADTQYF
V gene: TRBV6-5; D gene: TRBD2; clone size: -; J gene: TRBJ2-1; CDR3 length: 15; CDR3 DNA: TGTGCCAGCAGCCCGGGACTACCAAACTACAATGAGCAGTTCTTC; CDR3 protein: CASSPGLPNYNEQFF
V gene: TRBV27; D gene: -; clone size: -; J gene: TRBJ1-3; CDR3 length: 13; CDR3 DNA: TGTGCCAGCAGCGCAGGGAGTGGAAACACCATATATTTT; CDR3 protein: CASSAGSGNTIYF
V gene: TRBV11-3; D gene: TRBD1; clone size: -; J gene: TRBJ1-5; CDR3 length: 16; CDR3 DNA: TGTGCCAGCAGCTCTTGGGACAGCTGGGGCAATCAGCCCCAGCATTTT; CDR3 protein: CASSSWDSWGNQPQHF
V gene: TRBV27; D gene: TRBD2; clone size: -; J gene: TRBJ2-1; CDR3 length: 15; CDR3 DNA: TGTGCCAGCAGTTCGGGGACTAGCGGGAGCAATGAGCAGTTCTTC; CDR3 protein: CASSSGTSGSNEQFF
V gene: TRBV7-9; D gene: -; clone size: -; J gene: TRBJ2-7; CDR3 length: 13; CDR3 DNA: TGTGCCACCATAGGACAGACGATTTACGAGCAGTACTTC; CDR3 protein: CATIGQTIYEQYF
V gene: TRBV5-1; D gene: -; clone size: -; J gene: TRBJ2-2; CDR3 length: 16; CDR3 DNA: TGCGCCAGCAGCTTGGTGGACCTTACGAACACCGGGGAGCTGTTTTTT; CDR3 protein: CASSLVDLTNTGELFF
V gene: TRBV6-5; D gene: -; clone size: -; J gene: TRBJ1-4; CDR3 length: 14; CDR3 DNA: TGTGCCAGCAGTTACTACGGGGGGGATGAAAAACTGTTTTTT; CDR3 protein: CASSYYGGDEKLFF
V gene: TRBV28; D gene: TRBD2; clone size: -; J gene: TRBJ2-7; CDR3 length: 13; CDR3 DNA: TGTGCCAGTACACCCGGGGGGTACTACGAGCAGTACTTC; CDR3 protein: CASTPGGYYEQYF
V gene: TRBV7-9; D gene: -; clone size: -; J gene: TRBJ2-3; CDR3 length: 15; CDR3 DNA: TGTGCCAGCAGCTTATCCGACACCCACACAGATACGCAGTATTTT; CDR3 protein: CASSLSDTHTDTQYF
V gene: TRBV27; D gene: TRBD2; clone size: -; J gene: TRBJ2-7; CDR3 length: 15; CDR3 DNA: TGTGCCAGCAGTCCGGGACTAGTGGGTTCTGACGAGCAGTACTTC; CDR3 protein: CASSPGLVGSDEQYF
V gene: TRBV9; D gene: -; clone size: -; J gene: TRBJ2-1; CDR3 length: 14; CDR3 DNA: TGTGCCAGCAGCGTAAGGGACGGCTACAATGAGCAGTTCTTC; CDR3 protein: CASSVRDGYNEQFF
V gene: TRBV9; D gene: -; clone size: -; J gene: TRBJ1-2; CDR3 length: 12; CDR3 DNA: TGTGCCAGCTACAGGGTTCCTTATGGCTACACCTTC; CDR3 protein: CASYRVPYGYTF
V gene: TRBV4-3; D gene: -; clone size: -; J gene: TRBJ2-7; CDR3 length: 15; CDR3 DNA: TGCGCCAGCAGCCAAGCGACGGGGAGCTCCTACGAGCAGTACTTC; CDR3 protein: CASSQATGSSYEQYF